Each of the 23 T cell receptor beta chains below was sequenced from the same sample in a study of blood T cell repertoires in COVID-19. Some clones are missing from TCRdb's copy, which holds only in-frame ones; the method was immunoSEQ multiplex PCR. The sample consists of a few hundred thousand clones, roughly nine tenths of them appearing once. The sequencing sample was made of peripheral blood. The receptor source for this set is a man in his sixties who had recovered from COVID-19.

The rearrangement joins TRBV2 to TRBJ1-6; 7 bases are a match to TRBD1. Trimming at V came to 11 bases and at J to 8 bases, leaving 9 bases not matched to a gene. The germline V gene has CDR1 SNHLY and CDR2 FYNNEI. This CDR3 comprises 13 residues. CDR3 nucleotide sequence: TGTGCCCCAGGGGGACAGTGGGATTCACCCCTCCACTTT. Translation gives CAPGGQWDSPLHF.

There are a few counts of this clone. V usage is TRBV7-9 and J usage is TRBJ1-2; D is unresolved. The germline CDR1 and CDR2 sequences are SEHNR and FQNEAQ (reference sequence). This CDR3 comprises 13 residues. V was shortened by 6 bases and J by 5 bases, with 13 bases between the two germline ends. The CDR3 spells CASSSEVEYGYTF. CDR3 bases: TGTGCCAGCAGTTCCGAGGTGGAGTATGGCTACACCTTC.

This clone was recorded once. The V gene is TRBV5-1, the J gene TRBJ1-2; maybe TRBD1 (6 bases). Per the germline V gene, CDR1 is SGHRS and CDR2 is YFSETQ. The CDR3 runs to 14 residues. The V and J ends lost 4 bases and 6 bases respectively, with 16 bases between them. The CDR3 loop reads CASSPPGQLNGYTF. The CDR3 DNA is TGCGCCAGCAGCCCGCCTGGACAGCTGAATGGCTACACCTTC.

The genes are TRBV4-1 and TRBJ1-2; no clear D gene. V gave up 1 base and J gave up 0 bases, with 9 bases separating them. The germline V gene has CDR1 MGHRA and CDR2 YSYEKL. This CDR3 has 15 amino acids. CDR3 protein: CASSQGAEANYGYTF. In DNA, the CDR3 is TGCGCCAGCAGCCAAGGGGCAGAAGCTAACTATGGCTACACCTTC.

This chain links TRBV7-9 with TRBJ2-5; possibly TRBD2 for D (6 bases). Per the germline V gene, CDR1 is SEHNR and CDR2 is FQNEAQ (reference sequence). This CDR3 has 14 amino acids. The germline V and J ends were trimmed by 4 bases and 5 bases, with 14 bases remaining between them. CDR3 sequence reads: CASSSLAAGETQYF. The DNA for the CDR3 is TGTGCCAGCAGCTCCTTAGCGGCGGGGGAGACCCAGTACTTC.

As regards this clone: Likely a read error: the CDR3 ends without its conserved phenylalanine or tryptophan. The DNA is omitted, as the CDR3 cannot be located on it reliably, and the CDR3 follows TCRdb's listing. The CDR3 sequence: CASSITGTAPFL. The chain carries TRBV19 and TRBJ1-1; the D call of TRBD1 is as the table states it, not checked on the DNA. The CDR3 is 12 residues long, counting both termini. Germline V lookup: CDR1 LNHDA, CDR2 SQIVND (reference sequence).

The rearrangement joins TRBV7-9 to TRBJ1-5; the D gene is possibly TRBD1 (5 bases). There are 14 residues in the CDR3. V gave up 0 bases and J gave up 5 bases, with 8 bases separating them. Germline V gene sequence: CDR1 SEHNR, CDR2 FQNEAQ (reference sequence). The CDR3 DNA reads TGTGCCAGCAGCTTAGCAGGGGCTTATCAGCCCCAGCATTTT. Protein: CASSLAGAYQPQHF.

This chain links TRBV5-1 with TRBJ1-4, with D perhaps matching TRBD1 (5 bases). The germline gives CDR1 SGHRS, CDR2 YFSETQ. Trimming removed 4 bases at V and 0 bases at J, with 10 bases between. The CDR3 is 15 amino acids. The DNA for the CDR3 is TGCGCCAGCAGCATAGACAGCGCAACTAATGAAAAACTGTTTTTT. Translation gives CASSIDSATNEKLFF.

CDR3 sequence reads: CASSLVGTGVETQYF. The CDR3 coding sequence is TGCGCCAGCAGCTTGGTTGGGACAGGGGTAGAGACCCAGTACTTC. This chain joins TRBV5-1 and TRBJ2-5, with 10 bases aligning to TRBD1. Per the germline V gene, CDR1 is SGHRS and CDR2 is YFSETQ. CDR3 length: 15 amino acids. V trimming: 0 bases; J trimming: 4 bases; junction bases outside the gene matches: 3.

The V call is TRBV18, the J call TRBJ2-2; 7 bases align to TRBD1. Trimming at V came to 3 bases and at J to 2 bases, leaving 9 bases not matched to a gene. The germline CDR1 and CDR2 sequences are KGHSH and LQKENI. The CDR3 spans 17 residues. For the CDR3, the DNA is TGTGCCAGCTCACCCCTAAGACAGGGACGAAACACCGGGGAGCTGTTTTTT. As protein: CASSPLRQGRNTGELFF.

The genes are TRBV6-1 and TRBJ2-2, with 7 bases matching TRBD1. Germline V gives CDR1 MNHNS, CDR2 SASEGT. The CDR3 is made up of 15 amino acids. V shed 2 bases and J 7 bases; nucleotides not matched to a gene: 7. CDR3 residues: CASSESIQGLGELFF. The CDR3 DNA reads as TGTGCCAGCAGTGAATCGATACAGGGGCTCGGGGAGCTGTTTTTT.

The chain combines TRBV19 with TRBJ2-1, with 9 bases fitting TRBD2. The ends lost 4 bases at V and 1 base at J; junction bases unmatched: 2. Germline values: CDR1 LNHDA, CDR2 SQIVND (reference sequence). This CDR3 is 15 amino acids long. The CDR3 DNA is TGTGCCAGTAGTACTAGCGGGGAATCCTACAATGAGCAGTTCTTC. It translates to CASSTSGESYNEQFF.

The V call is TRBV14, the J call TRBJ2-5; 8 bases map to TRBD2. The CDR3 length is 16 residues. The V segment lost 4 bases and the J segment 5 bases; nucleotides outside the gene matches: 12. Germline V gene data show CDR1 as SGHDN and CDR2 as FVKESK. CDR3 bases: TGTGCCAGCAGCCGATTTCGGGGGGGGGCCGTGGAGACCCAGTACTTC. Amino acid sequence: CASSRFRGGAVETQYF.

The chain links TRBV6-6 to TRBJ2-2, with D perhaps matching TRBD2 (5 bases). Per the germline V gene, CDR1 is MNHNY and CDR2 is SVGAGI (reference sequence). The CDR3 sequence is 10 residues long. V dropped 10 bases and J dropped 13 bases, with 13 bases sitting between them. The CDR3 DNA reads TGTGCCACCTCCGCGGGTCCGCTGTTTTTT. Translated: CATSAGPLFF.

The DNA for the CDR3 is TGTGCCAGCAGCGGGGACAGGGTCGATGGCTACACCTTC. It specifies CASSGDRVDGYTF. This chain joins TRBV11-1 and TRBJ1-2, with 9 bases that match TRBD1. CDR1 SGHAT and CDR2 FQDESV come from the germline V gene (reference sequence). This CDR3 spans 13 amino acids. V dropped 5 bases and J dropped 6; count of bases not matched to a gene: 4.

The gene calls are TRBV6-2 or TRBV6-3 and TRBJ2-7, with 10 bases aligning to TRBD2. This CDR3 contains 17 residues. Germline CDR1 and CDR2: MNHEY and SVGEGT. Unmatched junction bases numbered 15, after V lost 3 bases and J lost 7 bases. CDR3 bases: TGTGCCAGCAGTTATGGAACTAGCGGGGTCAGCTTACGGGAGCAGTACTTC. Translation: CASSYGTSGVSLREQYF.

The chain carries TRBV3-1 (or the pseudogene TRBV3-2) and TRBJ1-2; 7 positions agree with TRBD1. The CDR3 consists of 14 residues. Per germline, CDR1 LGHDT and CDR2 YNNKEL (reference sequence). The V and J ends lost 2 bases and 7 bases, in that order; junction bases with no gene match: 7. DNA for the CDR3: TGTGCCAGCAGCCAAATCAGGGGGGCGGGTGGCTACACCTTC. It yields the protein CASSQIRGAGGYTF.

The gene calls are TRBV9 and TRBJ2-7; D not certain. This CDR3 has 15 residues. Per the germline V gene, CDR1 is SGDLS and CDR2 is YYNGEE. Between the trimmed V and J ends, which lost 4 bases and 2 bases, there was a span of 16 bases. The CDR3 nucleotides read TGTGCCAGCAGCCCCACCCACTCGGTTACCTACGAGCAGTACTTC. Translated, it gives CASSPTHSVTYEQYF.

This chain uses TRBV18 with TRBJ1-5; 7 nucleotides align to TRBD1. J gave up 3 bases and V 3 bases, and 2 bases lay outside the gene matches. CDR3 size: 14 residues. The germline V gene has CDR1 KGHSH and CDR2 LQKENI. CDR3 loop: CASSPDRYNQPQHF. In nucleotides, the CDR3 is TGTGCCAGCTCACCGGACAGGTACAATCAGCCCCAGCATTTT.

This clone was picked up one time. The chain joins TRBV30 to TRBJ1-1; no clear D gene. Germline lookup yields CDR1 GTSNPN and CDR2 SVGIG (reference sequence). V was pared by 0 bases and J by 10 bases, with 18 bases between. The CDR3 has 14 amino acids. The DNA of the CDR3 is TGTGCCTGGAGTGTAATAGGAGGGTCAGGAGGAGCTTTCTTT. Amino acid sequence: CAWSVIGGSGGAFF.

The V call is TRBV13, the J call TRBJ2-2, with D unclear. There are 14 residues in the CDR3. V was cut by 1 base and J by 6 bases, with 9 bases left in between. Germline V gene data show CDR1 as PRHDT and CDR2 as FYEKMQ (reference sequence). CDR3 in DNA: TGTGCCAGCAGCTTAGAAGCTAGTGCCGGGGAGCTGTTTTTT. Protein product: CASSLEASAGELFF.

The rearrangement uses TRBV19 and TRBJ2-2; D remains unclear. Germline V gene data show CDR1 as LNHDA and CDR2 as SQIVND (reference sequence). This CDR3 is 13 amino acids long. V lost 5 bases and J 3 bases, leaving 7 bases between the germline ends. Here the CDR3 DNA reads TGTGCCAGTAGTTGGAGAGACACCGGGGAGCTGTTTTTT. This encodes CASSWRDTGELFF.

The chain links TRBV25-1 to TRBJ1-6; D is possibly TRBD1 (6 bases). The CDR3 extends over 15 amino acids. Trimming cost V 3 bases and J 9 bases, with 15 bases left between them. Germline V gene lookup returns CDR1 MGHDK and CDR2 SYGVNS. Here the CDR3 reads CASSDATGGSSPLHF. CDR3 bases: TGTGCCAGCAGTGATGCGACAGGTGGGAGTTCACCCCTCCACTTT.